The clone carrying this T cell receptor beta chain was seen only a few times. The antigen is not known. In all sorted populations, purity surpassed 95%. As every portion of the isolated RNA was reverse transcribed, the sequencing read expressed TCRB transcripts. Some clones are missing from TCRdb's copy, which holds only in-frame ones; the method was immunoSEQ multiplex PCR. Of over 120,000 clones in the sample, about 8.7% were seen once. This CDR3 region has 15 residues. Trimming cost V 4 bases and J 3 bases, with 16 bases left between them. CDR1 and CDR2 (germline): MNHNY, SVGAGI (reference sequence). The sample comes from a study of beta chain features in type 1 diabetes. Study observations and caveats: cDNA-based reads could over-represent cells with high TCR expression.

The receptor's source is a man aged 18 to 30 in good health. J is TRBJ2-7 and V is TRBV6-6; D is perhaps TRBD1 (6 bases). Sequencing was performed on central memory CD4+ T cells from blood. Written as DNA, the CDR3 is TGTGCCAGCAGTTCACCGGGAAAGGGGGTCTACGAGCAGTACTTC. Protein: CASSSPGKGVYEQYF.